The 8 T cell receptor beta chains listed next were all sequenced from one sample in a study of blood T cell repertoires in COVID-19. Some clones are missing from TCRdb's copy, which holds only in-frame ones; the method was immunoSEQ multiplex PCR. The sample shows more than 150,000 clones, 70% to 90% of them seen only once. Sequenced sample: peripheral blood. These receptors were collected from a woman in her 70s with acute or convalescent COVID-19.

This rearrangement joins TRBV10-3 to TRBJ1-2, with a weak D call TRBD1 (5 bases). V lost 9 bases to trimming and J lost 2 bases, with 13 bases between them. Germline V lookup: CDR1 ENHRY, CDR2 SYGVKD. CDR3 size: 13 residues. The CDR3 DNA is TGTGCCATTGCAGGGCTAGACAACTATGGCTACACCTTC. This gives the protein CAIAGLDNYGYTF.

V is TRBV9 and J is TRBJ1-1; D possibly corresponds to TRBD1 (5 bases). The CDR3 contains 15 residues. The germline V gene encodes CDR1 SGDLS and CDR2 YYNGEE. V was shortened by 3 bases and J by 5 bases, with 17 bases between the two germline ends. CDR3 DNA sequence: TGTGCCAGCAGCGCCATGCAGGGTTCTGTAACTGAAGCTTTCTTT. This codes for CASSAMQGSVTEAFF.

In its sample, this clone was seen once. CDR3 residues: CASSLETSGVRTDTQYF. Here the CDR3 DNA reads TGTGCCAGCAGCTTAGAGACTAGCGGGGTTCGGACAGATACGCAGTATTTT. V usage is TRBV7-2 and J usage is TRBJ2-3; TRBD2 matches at 11 bases. CDR1 and CDR2 (germline): SGHTA, FQGNSA. The CDR3 runs to 17 residues. V was pared by 1 base and J by 3 bases, with 6 bases of the junction left unmatched.

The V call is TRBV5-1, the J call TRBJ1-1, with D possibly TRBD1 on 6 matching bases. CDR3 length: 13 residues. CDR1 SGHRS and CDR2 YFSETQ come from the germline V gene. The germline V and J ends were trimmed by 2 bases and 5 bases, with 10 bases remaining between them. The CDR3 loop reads CASSFRGGTEAFF. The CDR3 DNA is TGCGCCAGCAGCTTCAGGGGTGGAACTGAAGCTTTCTTT. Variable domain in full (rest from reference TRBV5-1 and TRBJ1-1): KAGVTQTPRYLIKTRGQQVTLSCSPISGHRSVSWYQQTPGQGLQFLFEYFSETQRNKGNFPGRFSGRQFSNSRSEMNVSTLELGDSALYLCASSFRGGTEAFFGQGTRLTVV.

CDR3 in DNA: TGTGCCAGCAGCGGAAGACTAGCGGGGGGTTTCTACAATGAGCAGTTCTTC. This gives the protein CASSGRLAGGFYNEQFF. V usage is TRBV9 and J usage is TRBJ2-1; the match to TRBD2 covers 13 bases. The junction had 6 bases not matched to a gene; V was cut back by 3 bases and J by 3 bases. Germline V lookup: CDR1 SGDLS, CDR2 YYNGEE. CDR3 size: 17 residues.

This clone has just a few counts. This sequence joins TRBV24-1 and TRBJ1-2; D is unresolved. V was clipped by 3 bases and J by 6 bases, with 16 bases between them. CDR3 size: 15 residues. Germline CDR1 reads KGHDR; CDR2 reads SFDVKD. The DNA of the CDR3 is TGTGCCACCAGTGATGGCGGGATTACGTTTAATGGCTACACCTTC. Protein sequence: CATSDGGITFNGYTF.

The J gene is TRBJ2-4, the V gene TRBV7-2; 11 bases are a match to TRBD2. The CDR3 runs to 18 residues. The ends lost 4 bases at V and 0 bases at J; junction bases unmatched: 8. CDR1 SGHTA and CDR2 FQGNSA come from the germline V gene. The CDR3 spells CASSSRTSGLLAKNIQYF. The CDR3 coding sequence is TGTGCCAGCAGCTCTAGGACTAGCGGGTTACTAGCCAAAAACATTCAGTACTTC.

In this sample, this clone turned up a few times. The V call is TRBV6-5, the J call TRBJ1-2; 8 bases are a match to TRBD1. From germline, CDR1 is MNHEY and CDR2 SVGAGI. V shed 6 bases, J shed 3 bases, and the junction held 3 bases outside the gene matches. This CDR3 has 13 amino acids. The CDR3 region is CASRLGQDYGYTF. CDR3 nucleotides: TGTGCCAGCAGACTGGGACAGGACTATGGCTACACCTTC.